This T cell receptor beta chain was obtained from a study of radiotherapy plus CTLA-4 blockade in lung cancer. As for the study in general: Disease control was seen in about 30% of patients, objective responses in roughly 17%. Notes on the study in general: Blood-borne expansion of tumor-derived TCR clones followed radiotherapy plus ipilimumab. Among reported predictors of response, early blood T cell clone dynamics with interferon-beta performed best.

The protocol was immunoSEQ multiplex PCR, while the TCRdb copy is restricted to in-frame clones and leaves out a portion. Of some 110,000 clones detected, approximately 80% appear once; the ten largest clones hold about 5.2%. The V gene's germline CDR1 is MDHEN and CDR2 SYDVKM. V trimming: 3 bases; J trimming: 9 bases; junction bases outside the gene matches: 10. The length of the CDR3 is 15 residues. Lung cancer patients with chemo-refractory metastatic non-small-cell disease were given focal radiation plus CTLA-4 blockade with ipilimumab. With regard to this clone: Its antigen is unknown.

V gene TRBV28 combines with J gene TRBJ1-5, with TRBD1 matching 8 bases. The sequences come from peripheral blood, collected from a patient treated with radiotherapy plus ipilimumab. The sequence derives from a human donor with non-small cell lung cancer who had a partial response to radiotherapy plus ipilimumab. CDR3 coding DNA: TGTGCCAGCAGTTTGCTCCAGGGGGCATCAGGGCCCCAGCATTTT. It codes for CASSLLQGASGPQHF.